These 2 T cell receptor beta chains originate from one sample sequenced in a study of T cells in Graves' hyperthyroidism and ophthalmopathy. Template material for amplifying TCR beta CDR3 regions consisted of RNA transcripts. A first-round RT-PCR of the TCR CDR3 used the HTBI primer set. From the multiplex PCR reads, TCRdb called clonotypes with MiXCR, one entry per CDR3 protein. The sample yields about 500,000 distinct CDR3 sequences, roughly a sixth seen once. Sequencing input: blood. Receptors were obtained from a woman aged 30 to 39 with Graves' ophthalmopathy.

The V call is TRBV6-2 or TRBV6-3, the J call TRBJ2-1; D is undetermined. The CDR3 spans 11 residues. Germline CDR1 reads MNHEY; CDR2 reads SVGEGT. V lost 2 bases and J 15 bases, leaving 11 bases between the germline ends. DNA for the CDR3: TGTGCCAGCAGTTACGGGCTTTTCCCGTTCTTC. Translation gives CASSYGLFPFF.

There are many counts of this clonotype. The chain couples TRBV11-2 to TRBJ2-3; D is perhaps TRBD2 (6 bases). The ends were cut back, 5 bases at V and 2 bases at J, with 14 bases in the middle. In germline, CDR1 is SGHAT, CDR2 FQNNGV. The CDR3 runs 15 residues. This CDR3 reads CASSPWPGDTDTQYF. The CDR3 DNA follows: TGTGCCAGCAGCCCATGGCCGGGGGACACAGATACGCAGTATTTT.